A single sample is the source of the 8 T cell receptor beta chains below, sequenced in a study of post-analysis software for immune sequencing data. Unique molecular identifiers featured in each of the TCR beta cDNA libraries. TCRdb independently ran MiXCR on the PCR reads; one entry per CDR3 protein. The sample shows more than 500,000 distinct CDR3 sequences, 34% of them seen only once. Broader study findings: With TRBV5-6, TRBV5-1 and TRBV20-1 included, about five TRBV segments were more frequent in patients than in controls.

Antigens for these TCRs are unknown. What was sequenced was blood. The receptor source for this set is a girl between 2 and 17 years old with multiple sclerosis.

This sequence joins TRBV5-1 and TRBJ2-1; tentative D call: TRBD1 (6 bases). CDR3 length equals 15 residues. CDR1 and CDR2 from the germline V gene are SGHRS and YFSETQ. The V end was cut by 2 bases, the J end by 5 bases, with 14 bases between. The CDR3 DNA follows: TGCGCCAGCAGCTTTACAGGGACAAGGAACAATGAGCAGTTCTTC. As protein: CASSFTGTRNNEQFF.

This chain links TRBV6-6 with TRBJ2-5; a weak D match, TRBD2 (5 bases). CDR3 length: 16 amino acids. V was trimmed by 6 bases and J by 2 bases, leaving 19 bases between them. Germline CDR1 reads MNHNY; CDR2 reads SVGAGI (reference sequence). CDR3 coding DNA: TGTGCCAGCAGCCCCATGGGAGTGGGTCCGCAAGAGACCCAGTACTTC. It yields the protein CASSPMGVGPQETQYF.

In this sample, this clonotype turned up a few times. V and J are TRBV6-5 and TRBJ1-1; D is unclear. The CDR3 length is 14 residues. Germline CDR1 reads MNHEY; CDR2 reads SVGAGI. V was clipped by 0 bases and J by 5 bases, with 10 bases between them. As DNA, the CDR3 is TGTGCCAGCAGTTACTCGGGGAGAGGGACTGAAGCTTTCTTT. It yields the protein CASSYSGRGTEAFF.

Comments on this clonotype: A much larger clone sits a single nucleotide away, making a read error possible. The CDR3 region is CSAGDLTQETQYF. The CDR3 nucleotides read TGCAGTGCTGGAGACTTAACTCAAGAGACCCAGTACTTC. This chain uses TRBV20-1 with TRBJ2-5; D call uncertain. The CDR3 has 13 residues. Per the germline V gene, CDR1 is DFQATT and CDR2 is SNEGSKA (reference sequence).

This clonotype was counted only a few times. The rearrangement uses TRBV7-9 and TRBJ1-1; no definite D call. Germline loops: CDR1 SEHNR, CDR2 FQNEAQ (reference sequence). V was cut by 5 bases and J by 10 bases, with 17 bases left in between. The CDR3 is made up of 13 amino acids. This chain's CDR3 is CASSAGPEGSAFF. For the CDR3, the DNA is TGTGCCAGCAGCGCCGGCCCGGAGGGCTCAGCTTTCTTT.

The chain employs TRBV20-1 and TRBJ1-2; D is ambiguous. The CDR3 covers 15 residues. Germline CDR1 and CDR2: DFQATT and SNEGSKA (reference sequence). V was shortened by 0 bases and J by 0 bases, with 11 bases between the two germline ends. The CDR3 loop reads CSARDITGANYGYTF. Written as DNA, the CDR3 is TGCAGTGCTAGAGATATTACGGGAGCTAACTATGGCTACACCTTC.

In its sample, this clonotype was seen a few times. V is TRBV7-9 and J is TRBJ1-1, with TRBD1 matching 9 bases. This CDR3 region has 14 residues. Looked up from germline, CDR1 is SEHNR and CDR2 is FQNEAQ (reference sequence). V shed 5 bases, J shed 3 bases, and the junction held 4 bases outside the gene matches. The CDR3 nucleotides are TGTGCCAGCAGCCCGTGGGACAGGGACACTGAAGCTTTCTTT. This codes for CASSPWDRDTEAFF.

The J gene is TRBJ2-7, the V gene TRBV10-1; 8 nucleotides line up with TRBD1. Looked up from germline, CDR1 is WNHNN and CDR2 is SYGVQD (reference sequence). The CDR3 extends over 15 amino acids. J was trimmed by 0 bases and V by 6 bases; bases with no gene match: 7. The CDR3 protein is CASRDTGGSSYEQYF. The CDR3 region has the DNA TGCGCCAGCAGGGACACAGGGGGGAGCTCCTACGAGCAGTACTTC.